The rows below give T cell receptor beta chains drawn from one sample of a study of T cell changes during pregnancy in multiple sclerosis. Assay used: immunoSEQ multiplex PCR; TCRdb lists only in-frame clones, some missing. Of approximately 99,000 clones in the sample, 90% to 95% were seen once. The material was peripheral blood, obtained after pregnancy. The source is a female donor with multiple sclerosis, enrolled in a pregnancy study. The CDR3 runs from the conserved cysteine through the conserved F or W. D genes are given only for firm matches. Only part of the rows carry a size: once, few, many, or a class if the clone is expanded.

clone size,J gene,V gene,D gene,CDR3 DNA,CDR3 protein
NA,TRBJ2-2,TRBV9,NA,TGTGCCAGCAGCGTAGCTGAAATAGGGACTGCCAGCGCCGAGCTGTTTTTT,CASSVAEIGTASAELFF
NA,TRBJ2-7,TRBV10-3,TRBD2,TGTGCCATCAGTGAGAGACTAGCGGGCTACGAGCAGTACTTC,CAISERLAGYEQYF
NA,TRBJ2-6,TRBV7-9,NA,TGTGCCAGCAGCTTAGACAGGGTAACCGGGGCCAACGTCCTGACTTTC,CASSLDRVTGANVLTF
NA,TRBJ2-1,TRBV28,TRBD2,TGTGCCAGCAGCCCCTCCTTAGGGGCGGGAGACAATGAGCAGTTCTTC,CASSPSLGAGDNEQFF
once,TRBJ2-1,TRBV14,TRBD1,TGTGCCAGCAGCCATCGAACCACCGGGACAGGGTACAATGAGCAGTTCTTC,CASSHRTTGTGYNEQFF
NA,TRBJ2-7,TRBV11-2,TRBD2,TGTGCCAGCAGCTTTGCCTCTACTAGCGACGAGCAGTACTTC,CASSFASTSDEQYF
NA,TRBJ1-1,TRBV5-6,NA,TGTGCCAGCAGGCCCTCTCCCCGGGGGGCACGGGAAACTGAAGCTTTCTTT,CASRPSPRGARETEAFF
NA,TRBJ2-2,TRBV29-1,NA,TGCAGCGTTGTCTTATGGGGCGTCACCGGGGAGCTGTTTTTT,CSVVLWGVTGELFF
NA,TRBJ2-7,TRBV19,TRBD1,TGTGCCAGTAGCTTACAGACAGGGTACCACGAGCAGTACTTC,CASSLQTGYHEQYF
NA,TRBJ1-2,TRBV6-1,NA,TGTGCCAGCAGTGAAGCGCTTCGTGTGACAGTCTATGGCTACACCTTC,CASSEALRVTVYGYTF
NA,TRBJ2-1,TRBV30,NA,TGTGCATCCGATGAGCAGTTCTTC,CASDEQFF
once,TRBJ2-1,TRBV11-3,NA,TGTGCCAGCAGCTTAGCGGGGTCAAATGAGCAGTTCTTC,CASSLAGSNEQFF
NA,TRBJ1-2,TRBV7-8,NA,TGTGCCAGCAGCTTAAGGCAGGGTATCGATGGCTACACCTTC,CASSLRQGIDGYTF
NA,TRBJ1-4,TRBV28,TRBD1,TGTGCCAGCAGTCACCGGGACAGACCAGAAAAACTGTTTTTT,CASSHRDRPEKLFF
NA,TRBJ2-5,TRBV27,TRBD2,TGTGCCAGTGGGACTAGCGGGACCCCTGTCCAAGAGACCCAGTACTTC,CASGTSGTPVQETQYF
few,TRBJ1-5,TRBV30,NA,TGTGCCTGGAGTCCCGAGACAGGTCGAAGCAATCAGCCCCAGCATTTT,CAWSPETGRSNQPQHF
NA,TRBJ2-7,TRBV7-9,NA,TGTGCCAGCAGCTTAGGTAGTTACGAGCAGTACTTC,CASSLGSYEQYF
NA,TRBJ1-1,TRBV7-2,TRBD1,TGTGCCAGCAGCTCGCGGCTACAGGGGGAGGTTGACACTGAAGCTTTCTTT,CASSSRLQGEVDTEAFF
NA,TRBJ1-2,TRBV29-1,NA,TGCAGCGTTGAAGACAGGGCGCACTATGGCTACACCTTC,CSVEDRAHYGYTF
NA,TRBJ2-1,TRBV4-1,NA,TGCGCCAGCAGCCAGGATGGGCCTGGATACAATGAGCAGTTCTTC,CASSQDGPGYNEQFF
NA,TRBJ2-7,TRBV5-1,TRBD2,TGCGCCAGCAGGGAGGGACTAGCTTCCTCCTACGAGCAGTACTTC,CASREGLASSYEQYF
NA,TRBJ1-5,TRBV7-8,NA,TGTGCCAGCAGCTGGCGGGGGGAACCGGGTCAGCCCCAGCATTTT,CASSWRGEPGQPQHF
NA,TRBJ2-7,TRBV27,TRBD1,TGTGCCAGCAGTTTATCCGGGACAGGGGATCAGAAGCGGTACTTC,CASSLSGTGDQKRYF
NA,TRBJ2-7,TRBV28,NA,TGTGCCAGCAGTTTCGACGACTACTACGAGCAGTACTTC,CASSFDDYYEQYF
NA,TRBJ2-7,TRBV5-8,TRBD1,TGTGCCAGCAGCTCATGGACAGGGACCTACGAGCAGTACTTC,CASSSWTGTYEQYF
NA,TRBJ1-2,TRBV27,TRBD1,TGTGCCAGCAGTCGTACTAGAACAATGACAGGGATTGAGTCCTATGGCTACACCTTC,CASSRTRTMTGIESYGYTF
NA,TRBJ1-5,TRBV19,TRBD1,TGTGCCAGTAGTATAGATGGGACAGGGACGAATCAGCCCCAGCATTTT,CASSIDGTGTNQPQHF
NA,TRBJ2-1,TRBV11-3,TRBD2,TGTGCCAGCAGCTTAGGAACTAGCGGGAGAAATGAGCAGTTCTTC,CASSLGTSGRNEQFF
NA,TRBJ2-2,TRBV11-2,TRBD2,TGTGCCAGCAGACCTAGCGGTTCCACCGGGGAGCTGTTTTTT,CASRPSGSTGELFF
NA,TRBJ2-1,TRBV7-8,TRBD1,TGTGCCAGCAGGTACCGGGACAGGTTCGGGGATGAGCAGTTCTTC,CASRYRDRFGDEQFF
NA,TRBJ2-7,TRBV5-1,NA,TGCGCCAGCAGACTGGGAGGCTCCTACGAGCAGTACTTC,CASRLGGSYEQYF
NA,TRBJ2-7,TRBV11-2,TRBD2,TGTGCCAGCAGCCGAACTAGCGGGAAGGCCTACGAGCAGTACTTC,CASSRTSGKAYEQYF
NA,TRBJ2-3,TRBV29-1,NA,TGCAGCGGACAGGGCACAGATACGCAGTATTTT,CSGQGTDTQYF
NA,TRBJ2-1,TRBV30,TRBD2,TGTGCCTGGATTACCAGAGCGGGAGGGGTAAGCAATGAGCAGTTCTTC,CAWITRAGGVSNEQFF
NA,TRBJ2-3,TRBV14,NA,TGTGCCAGCAGCCAATCGAAGGGGCTTGGGGAAGATACGCAGTATTTT,CASSQSKGLGEDTQYF
NA,TRBJ2-3,TRBV6-5,TRBD1,TGTGCCAGCAGTTACGCAGGGGGATACGATACGCAGTATTTT,CASSYAGGYDTQYF
once,TRBJ2-7,TRBV6-6,NA,TGTGCCAGCAGTAGCGGATCCGGAGCCTACGAGCAGTACTTC,CASSSGSGAYEQYF
NA,TRBJ1-1,TRBV4-3,TRBD1,TGCGCCAGCAGTCTCGGACAGGGTAACACTGAAGCTTTCTTT,CASSLGQGNTEAFF
NA,TRBJ1-4,TRBV6-1,NA,TGTGCCAGCAGTGAAGCGCTTCGGGGGGAAAAACTGTTTTTT,CASSEALRGEKLFF
NA,TRBJ2-1,TRBV11-2,NA,TGTGCCAGCAGCCCCCTCGAGGTCTATAGCGAGAGGGTAGATGAGCAGTTCTTC,CASSPLEVYSERVDEQFF
NA,TRBJ2-2,TRBV5-1,NA,TGCGCCAGCAGCTTTGGGACACCGAACACCGGGGAGCTGTTTTTT,CASSFGTPNTGELFF
NA,TRBJ1-2,TRBV30,NA,TGTGCCTGGAGTGATATACCAGGGGTCATTAACTATGGCTACACCTTC,CAWSDIPGVINYGYTF
NA,TRBJ2-7,TRBV19,TRBD2,TGTGCCAGTAGTCCCTCCCCAGCGGGAGAAGACGAGCAGTACTTC,CASSPSPAGEDEQYF
NA,TRBJ2-7,TRBV30,TRBD2,TGTGCCTGGAGTGTAGGCGGGAGCTCCTACGAGCAGTACTTC,CAWSVGGSSYEQYF
NA,TRBJ1-1,TRBV19,NA,TGTGCCAGTAGTAACAGGGTTGACACTGAAGCTTTCTTT,CASSNRVDTEAFF
NA,TRBJ2-1,TRBV7-9,TRBD1,TGTGCCAGCAGCTCAGACAGGGCCCCTTACAATGAGCAGTTCTTC,CASSSDRAPYNEQFF
NA,TRBJ2-1,TRBV4-1,NA,TGCGCCAGCAGCCAAGTCGGGACAACTAACAATGAGCAGTTCTTC,CASSQVGTTNNEQFF
NA,TRBJ2-1,TRBV4-1,NA,TGCGCCAGCAGCCAAGAAGGGGTCAGCTACAATGAGCAGTTCTTC,CASSQEGVSYNEQFF
NA,TRBJ2-6,TRBV28,NA,TGTGCCAGCAGTATCGTCTCTGGGGCCAACGTCCTGACTTTC,CASSIVSGANVLTF
NA,TRBJ2-7,TRBV10-2,NA,TGCGCCAGCAGTGCCGGGGGGCTGTACGAGCAGTACTTC,CASSAGGLYEQYF
NA,TRBJ2-5,TRBV5-1,TRBD1,TGCGCCAGCAGCTTGGAGGGACAGGGGGCCGAGACCCAGTACTTC,CASSLEGQGAETQYF
NA,TRBJ2-3,TRBV6-6,TRBD2,TGTGCCAGCAGTTTAGCGGGAGATACGCAGTATTTT,CASSLAGDTQYF
NA,TRBJ2-1,TRBV19,NA,TGTGCCAGTAGTATTATGGGTGGTGTTTCGGGCTCCTACAATGAGCAGTTCTTC,CASSIMGGVSGSYNEQFF
NA,TRBJ2-2,TRBV19,TRBD1,TGTGCCAGTAGTTGGGACAGATACACCGGGGAGCTGTTTTTT,CASSWDRYTGELFF
NA,TRBJ2-2,TRBV28,NA,TGTGCCAGCAGCCACGGACAGTTTCCAACGCCCGGGGAGCTGTTTTTT,CASSHGQFPTPGELFF
NA,TRBJ2-1,TRBV2,TRBD2,TGTGCCAGCAGTGTTCGAGTAGCGGGAGTGAATGAGCAGTTCTTC,CASSVRVAGVNEQFF